The rows below give T cell receptor beta chains drawn from one sample of a study of T cells in Graves' hyperthyroidism and ophthalmopathy. TCRdb itself ran the multiplex PCR reads through MiXCR, one entry per CDR3 protein. The sample shows nearly 250,000 distinct CDR3 sequences, 16% of them seen only once. The sequenced sample was blood. These receptors originate from a young woman with Graves' ophthalmopathy. Both conserved end residues are trimmed from each CDR3. Fields, in order: V gene, J gene, CDR3 length, CDR3 protein.

TRBV7-2	TRBJ1-1	14	ASSLVQGSLNTEAF
TRBV29-1	TRBJ2-3	10	TVGEGSDTQY
TRBV5-1	TRBJ2-5	14	ASSSRRTSGQETQY
TRBV4-3	TRBJ2-7	13	ASSQERTGAYEQY
TRBV20-1	TRBJ2-7	13	SARVPASGSYEQY
TRBV15	TRBJ1-1	12	ATSVGPMNTEAF
TRBV28	TRBJ2-1	14	ASSHRKGPSYNEQF
TRBV28	TRBJ1-2	9	ASSLGPGYT
TRBV19	TRBJ1-3	12	ASTNPGYGNTIY
TRBV3-1	TRBJ1-1	14	ASSQRTGLLNTEAF
TRBV24-1	TRBJ2-1	13	ATSDLGRGDDEQF
TRBV19	TRBJ1-1	14	ASSNTMFVGGTEAF
TRBV2	TRBJ2-3	10	ASSEGINTQY
TRBV6-5	TRBJ2-7	13	ASSYRSGTAYEQY
TRBV9	TRBJ2-1	14	ASSVARGLADGEQF
TRBV30	TRBJ1-4	14	AWRPGTGANNEKLF
TRBV20-1	TRBJ1-2	13	SAREGQGLLLGYT
TRBV20-1	TRBJ2-5	15	SARDPYGGGGQETQY
TRBV5-6	TRBJ1-2	13	ASSVLQGARYGYT
TRBV4-2	TRBJ2-2	13	ASSKEGIRDGELF
TRBV7-7	TRBJ2-3	15	ASSPAGAGPGEGTQY
TRBV10-1	TRBJ2-3	13	ASSESSGFPDTQY